This T cell receptor (beta chain) was sequenced during a study of HIV-infected patients and healthy controls. Whole blood was used without fractionation, so all unsorted peripheral T cells were included. Approximately 500 ng RNA was reverse transcribed with alpha and beta constant-region primers. Separate chain-specific third strand synthesis with multiplexing indices produced the alpha and beta libraries. Each cDNA molecule was barcoded, and a single primer pair amplified each chain. Ligation attached cDNA to a 5' RACE adapter that carried a random hexamer and SP2 site. A single record per CDR3 protein comes from TCRdb applying MiXCR to the 5' RACE reads. The sample shows 18,000 or so distinct CDR3 sequences, 9.5% to 15% of them seen only once. This clonotype is medium-sized. This clonotype was obtained from an adult in good health. The sample taken for sequencing was blood.

The CDR3 coding sequence is TGCGCCAGCAGCAAATCCGGGACCGGGACTGAGCAGTACTTC. The encoded protein is CASSKSGTGTEQYF. The J gene is TRBJ2-7, the V gene TRBV4-3; a weak D match, TRBD2 (6 bases). Looked up from germline, CDR1 is LGHNA and CDR2 is YSLEER. The ends were cut back, 5 bases at V and 7 bases at J, with 18 bases in the middle. This CDR3 spans 14 amino acids.